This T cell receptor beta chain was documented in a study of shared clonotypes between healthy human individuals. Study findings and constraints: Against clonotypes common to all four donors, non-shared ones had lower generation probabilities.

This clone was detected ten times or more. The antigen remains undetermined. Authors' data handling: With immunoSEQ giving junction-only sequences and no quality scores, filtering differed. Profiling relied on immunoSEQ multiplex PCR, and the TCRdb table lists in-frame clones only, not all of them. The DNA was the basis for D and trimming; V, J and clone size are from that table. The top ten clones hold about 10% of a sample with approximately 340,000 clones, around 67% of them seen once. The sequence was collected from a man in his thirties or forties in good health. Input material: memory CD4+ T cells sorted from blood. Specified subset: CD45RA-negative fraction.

CDR3 sequence reads: CASRAGLLYEQYF. CDR3 DNA: TGTGCCAGCAGAGCGGGACTACTTTACGAGCAGTACTTC. J is TRBJ2-7 and V is TRBV6-1; 7 nucleotides align to TRBD2. The germline V gene has CDR1 MNHNS and CDR2 SASEGT. Trimming removed 6 bases from V and 4 bases from J; junction bases left unmatched: 6. This CDR3 spans 13 amino acids.